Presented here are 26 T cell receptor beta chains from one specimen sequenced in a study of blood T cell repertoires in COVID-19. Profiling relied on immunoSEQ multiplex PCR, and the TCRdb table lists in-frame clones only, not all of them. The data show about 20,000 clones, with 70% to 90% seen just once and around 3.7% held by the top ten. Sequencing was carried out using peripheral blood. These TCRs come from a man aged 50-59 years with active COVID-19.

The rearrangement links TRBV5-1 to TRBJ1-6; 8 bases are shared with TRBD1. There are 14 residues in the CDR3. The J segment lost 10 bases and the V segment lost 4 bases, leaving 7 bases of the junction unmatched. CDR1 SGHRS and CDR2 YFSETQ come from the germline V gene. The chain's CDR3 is CASSPRQGLSPLHF. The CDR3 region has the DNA TGCGCCAGCAGCCCACGACAGGGGCTCTCACCCCTCCACTTT.

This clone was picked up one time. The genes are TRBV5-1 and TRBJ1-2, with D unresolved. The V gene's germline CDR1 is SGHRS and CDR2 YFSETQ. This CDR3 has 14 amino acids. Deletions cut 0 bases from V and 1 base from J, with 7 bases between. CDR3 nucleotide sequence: TGCGCCAGCAGCTTGGGGCAGTTTAACTATGGCTACACCTTC. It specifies CASSLGQFNYGYTF.

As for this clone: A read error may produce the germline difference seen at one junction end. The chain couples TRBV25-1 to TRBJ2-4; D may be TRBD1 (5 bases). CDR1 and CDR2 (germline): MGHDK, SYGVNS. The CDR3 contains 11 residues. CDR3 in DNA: TGTGCCAGCAGTGGGGGCCCCACCCTGCACTTC. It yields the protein CASSGGPTLHF.

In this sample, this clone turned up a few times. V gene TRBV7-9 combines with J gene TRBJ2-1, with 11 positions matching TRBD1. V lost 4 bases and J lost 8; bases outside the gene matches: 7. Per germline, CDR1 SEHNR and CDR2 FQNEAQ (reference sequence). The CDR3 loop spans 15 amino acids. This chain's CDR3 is CASSWGQGEMDEQFF. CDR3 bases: TGTGCCAGCAGCTGGGGACAGGGGGAAATGGATGAGCAGTTCTTC.

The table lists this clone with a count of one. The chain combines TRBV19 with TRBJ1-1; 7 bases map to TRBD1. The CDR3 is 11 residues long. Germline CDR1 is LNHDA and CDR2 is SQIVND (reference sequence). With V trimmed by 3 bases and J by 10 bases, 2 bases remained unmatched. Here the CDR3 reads CASSMTGSAFF. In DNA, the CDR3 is TGTGCCAGTAGTATGACAGGGTCAGCTTTCTTT.

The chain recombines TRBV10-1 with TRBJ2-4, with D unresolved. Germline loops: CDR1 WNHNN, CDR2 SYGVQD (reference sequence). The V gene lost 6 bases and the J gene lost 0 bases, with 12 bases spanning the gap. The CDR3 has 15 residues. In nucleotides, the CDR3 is TGCGCCAGCAGCCCGTTCGCGGTAGCCAAAAACATTCAGTACTTC. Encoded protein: CASSPFAVAKNIQYF.

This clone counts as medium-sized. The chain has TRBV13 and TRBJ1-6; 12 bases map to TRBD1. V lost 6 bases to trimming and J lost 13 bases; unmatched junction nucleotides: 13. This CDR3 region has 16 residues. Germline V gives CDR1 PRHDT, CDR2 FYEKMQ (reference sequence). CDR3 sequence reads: CASSPPGQGADPPLHF. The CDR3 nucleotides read TGTGCCAGCAGTCCCCCGGGACAGGGGGCTGATCCGCCCCTCCACTTT. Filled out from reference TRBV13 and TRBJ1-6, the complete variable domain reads AAGVIQSPRHLIKEKRETATLKCYPIPRHDTVYWYQQGPGQDPQFLISFYEKMQSDKGSIPDRFSAQQFSDYHSELNMSSLELGDSALYFCASSPPGQGADPPLHFGNGTRLTVT.

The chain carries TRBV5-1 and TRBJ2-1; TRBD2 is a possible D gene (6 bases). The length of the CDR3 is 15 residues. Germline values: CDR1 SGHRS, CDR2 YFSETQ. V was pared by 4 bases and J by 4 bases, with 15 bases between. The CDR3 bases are TGCGCCAGCAGCGGCGGAGGGGCGACATACAATGAGCAGTTCTTC. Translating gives CASSGGGATYNEQFF.

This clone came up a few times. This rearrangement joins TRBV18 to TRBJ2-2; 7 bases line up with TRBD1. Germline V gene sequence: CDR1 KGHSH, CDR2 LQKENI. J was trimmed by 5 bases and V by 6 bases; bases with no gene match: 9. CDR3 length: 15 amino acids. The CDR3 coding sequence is TGTGCCAGCTCTAGGGACAGCACTATTACCGGGGAGCTGTTTTTT. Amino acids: CASSRDSTITGELFF.

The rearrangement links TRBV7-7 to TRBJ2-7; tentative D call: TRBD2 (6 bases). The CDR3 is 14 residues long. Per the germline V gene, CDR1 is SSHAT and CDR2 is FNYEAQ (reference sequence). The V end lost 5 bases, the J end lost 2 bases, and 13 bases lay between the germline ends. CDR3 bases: TGTGCCAGCAGCCCCGGGGGTGATCCCTACGAGCAGTACTTC. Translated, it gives CASSPGGDPYEQYF.

The CDR3 spells CAITPQQGAGEAFF. The CDR3 bases are TGTGCCATCACCCCCCAACAGGGAGCAGGTGAAGCTTTCTTT. The chain links TRBV10-3 to TRBJ1-1; TRBD1 might be the D (6 bases). Trimming cost V 7 bases and J 7 bases, with 19 bases left between them. The CDR3 contains 14 residues. CDR1 is ENHRY, CDR2 SYGVKD, per germline.

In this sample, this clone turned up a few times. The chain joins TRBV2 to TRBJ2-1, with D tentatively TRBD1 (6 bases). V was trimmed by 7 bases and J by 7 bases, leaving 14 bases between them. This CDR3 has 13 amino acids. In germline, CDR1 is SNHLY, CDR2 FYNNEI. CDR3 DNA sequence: TGTGCCAGCACAGGCGTGGGGGCAAATGAGCAGTTCTTC. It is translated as CASTGVGANEQFF.

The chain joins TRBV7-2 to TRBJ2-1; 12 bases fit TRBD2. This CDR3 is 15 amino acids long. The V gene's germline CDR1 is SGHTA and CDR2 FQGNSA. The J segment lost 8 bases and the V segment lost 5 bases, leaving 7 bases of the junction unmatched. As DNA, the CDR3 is TGTGCCAGCAGCGCCACTAGCGGGGGGTGGGATGAGCAGTTCTTC. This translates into CASSATSGGWDEQFF.

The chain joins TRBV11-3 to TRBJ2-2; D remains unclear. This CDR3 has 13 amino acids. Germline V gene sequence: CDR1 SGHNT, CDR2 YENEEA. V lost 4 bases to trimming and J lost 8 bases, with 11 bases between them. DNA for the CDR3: TGTGCCAGCAGCTCCTCCTCAGGAGGGGAGCTGTTTTTT. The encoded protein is CASSSSSGGELFF. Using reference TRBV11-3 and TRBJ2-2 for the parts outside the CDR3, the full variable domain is EAGVVQSPRYKIIEKKQPVAFWCNPISGHNTLYWYLQNLGQGPELLIRYENEEAVDDSQLPKDRFSAERLKGVDSTLKIQPAELGDSAVYLCASSSSSGGELFFGEGSRLTVL.

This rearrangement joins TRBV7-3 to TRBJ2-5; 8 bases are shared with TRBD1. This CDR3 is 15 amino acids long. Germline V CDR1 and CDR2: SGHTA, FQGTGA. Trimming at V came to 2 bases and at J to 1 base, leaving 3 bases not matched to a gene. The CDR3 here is CASSLGGQGQETQYF. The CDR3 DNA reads TGTGCCAGCAGCTTAGGAGGACAGGGCCAAGAGACCCAGTACTTC.

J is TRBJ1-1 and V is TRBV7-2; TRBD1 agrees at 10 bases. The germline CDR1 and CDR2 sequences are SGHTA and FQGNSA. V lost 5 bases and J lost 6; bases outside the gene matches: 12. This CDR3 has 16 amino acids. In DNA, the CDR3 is TGTGCCAGCAGCCCGCGACAGGGGGCGAGCTTGGCTGAAGCTTTCTTT. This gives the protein CASSPRQGASLAEAFF.

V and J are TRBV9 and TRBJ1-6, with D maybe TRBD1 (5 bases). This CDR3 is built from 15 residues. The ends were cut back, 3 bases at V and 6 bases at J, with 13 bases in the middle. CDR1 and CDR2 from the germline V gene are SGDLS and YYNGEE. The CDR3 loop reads CASSAHRRPNSPLHF. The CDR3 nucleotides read TGTGCCAGCAGCGCTCACAGGAGACCTAATTCACCCCTCCACTTT.

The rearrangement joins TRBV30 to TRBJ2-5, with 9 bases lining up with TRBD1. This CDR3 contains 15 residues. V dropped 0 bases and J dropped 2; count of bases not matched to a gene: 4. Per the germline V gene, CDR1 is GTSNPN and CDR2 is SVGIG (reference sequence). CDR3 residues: CAWSVATGGQETQYF. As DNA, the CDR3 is TGTGCCTGGAGTGTAGCGACAGGGGGACAAGAGACCCAGTACTTC.

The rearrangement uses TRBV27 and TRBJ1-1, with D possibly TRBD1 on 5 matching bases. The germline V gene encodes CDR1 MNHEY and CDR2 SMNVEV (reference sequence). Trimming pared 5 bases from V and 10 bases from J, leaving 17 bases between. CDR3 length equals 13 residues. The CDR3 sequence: CASSSLLGAGAFF. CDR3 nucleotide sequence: TGTGCCAGCAGTAGCCTCCTTGGGGCAGGAGCTTTCTTT.

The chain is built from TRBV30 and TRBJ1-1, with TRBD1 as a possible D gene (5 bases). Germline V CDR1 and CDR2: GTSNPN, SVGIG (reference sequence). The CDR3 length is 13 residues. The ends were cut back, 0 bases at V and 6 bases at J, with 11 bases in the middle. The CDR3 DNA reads TGTGCCTGGAGTGTAGGGATAGGGGCTGAAGCTTTCTTT. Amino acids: CAWSVGIGAEAFF.

Here the CDR3 DNA reads TGTGCCAGCAGTTTGCGGGGCAATGGCTACACCTTC. This translates into CASSLRGNGYTF. V is TRBV12-3 or TRBV12-4 and J is TRBJ1-2; D is possibly TRBD1 (5 bases). V was cut by 3 bases and J by 6 bases, with 8 bases left in between. The CDR3 loop spans 12 amino acids.

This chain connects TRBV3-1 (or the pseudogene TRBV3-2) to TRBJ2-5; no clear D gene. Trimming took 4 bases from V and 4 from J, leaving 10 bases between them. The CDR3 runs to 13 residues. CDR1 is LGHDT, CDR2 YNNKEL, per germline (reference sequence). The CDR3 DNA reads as TGTGCCAGCAGCCGCCGCATTAGAGAGACCCAGTACTTC. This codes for CASSRRIRETQYF.

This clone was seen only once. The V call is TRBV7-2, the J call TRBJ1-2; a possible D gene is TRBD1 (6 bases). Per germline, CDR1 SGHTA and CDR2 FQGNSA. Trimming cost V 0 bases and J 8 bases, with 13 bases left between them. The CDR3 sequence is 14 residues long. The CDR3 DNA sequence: TGTGCCAGCAGCTTAGCAGGGGGTGATGACGGCTACACCTTC. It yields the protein CASSLAGGDDGYTF.

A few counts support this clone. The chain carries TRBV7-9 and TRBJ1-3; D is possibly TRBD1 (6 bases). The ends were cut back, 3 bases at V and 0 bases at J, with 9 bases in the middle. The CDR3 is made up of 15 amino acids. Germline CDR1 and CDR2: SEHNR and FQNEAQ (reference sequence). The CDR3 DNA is TGTGCCAGCAGCTTGGGACAACACTCTGGAAACACCATATATTTT. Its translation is CASSLGQHSGNTIYF.

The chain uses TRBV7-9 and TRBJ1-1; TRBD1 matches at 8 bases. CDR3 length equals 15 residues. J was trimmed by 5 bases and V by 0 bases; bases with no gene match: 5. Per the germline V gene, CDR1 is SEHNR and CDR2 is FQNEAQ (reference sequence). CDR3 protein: CASSLAGTGGTEAFF. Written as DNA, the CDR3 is TGTGCCAGCAGCTTAGCCGGGACAGGAGGGACTGAAGCTTTCTTT.

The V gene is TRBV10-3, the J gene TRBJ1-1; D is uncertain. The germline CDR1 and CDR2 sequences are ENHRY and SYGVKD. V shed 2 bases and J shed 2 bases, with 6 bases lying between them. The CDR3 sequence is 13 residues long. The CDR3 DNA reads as TGTGCCATCAGTGAGGCGGGTAACACTGAAGCTTTCTTT. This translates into CAISEAGNTEAFF.